One and the same sample provided the 21 T cell receptor beta chains below, sequenced in a study of PD-L1 blockade in urothelial cancer. Sequencing used immunoSEQ multiplex PCR; TCRdb keeps in-frame clones, though not all of them. The sample consists of more than 15,000 clones, around 90% of them appearing once. This material consisted of PBMCs, taken around atezolizumab (anti-PD-L1) treatment. These receptors originate from a man over 45 with urothelial cancer.

The chain is built from TRBV2 and TRBJ2-3, with 9 bases aligning to TRBD2. CDR1 and CDR2 (germline): SNHLY, FYNNEI. This CDR3 is 15 amino acids long. V lost 4 bases and J lost 0; bases outside the gene matches: 2. The CDR3 region has the DNA TGTGCCAGCAGTGTTCTAGCGGGGAGCACAGATACGCAGTATTTT. Amino acids: CASSVLAGSTDTQYF.

The V gene is TRBV19, the J gene TRBJ2-5, with TRBD1 identical over 11 bases. The CDR3 has 14 residues. J was trimmed by 4 bases and V by 3 bases; bases with no gene match: 1. Germline V gene data show CDR1 as LNHDA and CDR2 as SQIVND (reference sequence). The CDR3 here is CASSIGTGGETQYF. In nucleotides, the CDR3 is TGTGCCAGTAGTATCGGGACAGGGGGAGAGACCCAGTACTTC.

The chain carries TRBV6-1 and TRBJ2-1, with a weak D call TRBD2 (5 bases). The CDR3 has 15 amino acids. V lost 1 base and J lost 9, with 16 bases in between. CDR1 MNHNS and CDR2 SASEGT come from the germline V gene. CDR3 amino acids: CASSEGPLEASEQFF. The DNA of the CDR3 is TGTGCCAGCAGTGAAGGCCCCTTGGAGGCCTCTGAGCAGTTCTTC.

The V gene is TRBV5-5, the J gene TRBJ2-7, with 7 bases fitting TRBD2. Germline trimming cut 2 bases from V and 7 bases from J; bases unmatched to any gene: 12. CDR1 is SGHKS and CDR2 is YYEKEE in the germline V gene (reference sequence). This CDR3 contains 15 residues. In nucleotides, the CDR3 is TGTGCCAGCAGCTTAAATTCGGGCGGGAGTCGTGAGCAGTACTTC. Its protein product is CASSLNSGGSREQYF.

The chain is built from TRBV6-6 and TRBJ2-7; TRBD1 agrees at 7 bases. The CDR3 spans 16 residues. V lost 2 bases and J lost 4; bases outside the gene matches: 11. The germline CDR1 and CDR2 sequences are MNHNY and SVGAGI (reference sequence). CDR3 loop: CASSYEPWDRLYEQYF. The CDR3 DNA follows: TGTGCCAGCAGTTACGAACCCTGGGACAGATTATACGAGCAGTACTTC.

This chain joins TRBV27 and TRBJ2-5; TRBD2 matches at 16 bases. Germline V gene lookup returns CDR1 MNHEY and CDR2 SMNVEV (reference sequence). This CDR3 has 20 amino acids. The ends lost 6 bases at V and 1 base at J; junction bases unmatched: 14. CDR3 amino acids: CASSRTPGTSGGGIQETQYF. For the CDR3, the DNA is TGTGCCAGCAGCCGCACACCCGGGACTAGCGGGGGGGGGATCCAAGAGACCCAGTACTTC.

V and J are TRBV2 and TRBJ2-1, with D tentatively TRBD2 (5 bases). Trimming removed 7 bases at V and 0 bases at J, with 7 bases between. The CDR3 sequence is 13 residues long. Germline V gives CDR1 SNHLY, CDR2 FYNNEI. CDR3 loop: CASKTSSYNEQFF. DNA for the CDR3: TGTGCCAGCAAAACTAGCTCCTACAATGAGCAGTTCTTC.

The chain combines TRBV2 with TRBJ2-1, with 8 bases matching TRBD2. Looked up from germline, CDR1 is SNHLY and CDR2 is FYNNEI. The CDR3 length is 16 residues. V dropped 3 bases and J dropped 5; count of bases not matched to a gene: 9. The CDR3 DNA is TGTGCCAGCAGTGAGGTTAGCGGGACAACTAACAATGAGCAGTTCTTC. Translated, it gives CASSEVSGTTNNEQFF. Complete variable domain (other parts from reference TRBV2 and TRBJ2-1): EPEVTQTPSHQVTQMGQEVILRCVPISNHLYFYWYRQILGQKVEFLVSFYNNEISEKSEIFDDQFSVERPDGSNFTLKIRSTKLEDSAMYFCASSEVSGTTNNEQFFGPGTRLTVL.

This clone was seen a few times. This chain connects TRBV14 to TRBJ2-1; possibly TRBD2 for D (5 bases). V gave up 2 bases and J gave up 5 bases, with 16 bases separating them. CDR1 is SGHDN, CDR2 FVKESK, per germline. The CDR3 loop spans 16 amino acids. CDR3 residues: CASSQNRGLRNNEQFF. CDR3 nucleotides: TGTGCCAGCAGCCAAAATCGAGGACTTCGGAACAATGAGCAGTTCTTC.

The J gene is TRBJ2-5, the V gene TRBV4-1; D ambiguous. Germline assignment: CDR1 MGHRA and CDR2 YSYEKL. This CDR3 region has 16 residues. V lost 0 bases, J lost 5 bases, and 16 bases lay in between. The CDR3 DNA sequence: TGCGCCAGCAGCCAAGATCAACAATTGGCGAGGGAGACCCAGTACTTC. Translated, it gives CASSQDQQLARETQYF.

V gene TRBV10-3 combines with J gene TRBJ2-2; the match to TRBD2 covers 8 bases. Germline CDR1 reads ENHRY; CDR2 reads SYGVKD. This CDR3 region has 15 residues. With V trimmed by 6 bases and J by 0 bases, 3 bases remained unmatched. DNA of the CDR3: TGTGCCATCAGGTTTAGCGGGACGAACACCGGGGAGCTGTTTTTT. Translated, it gives CAIRFSGTNTGELFF.

This clone was recorded once. The gene calls are TRBV21-1 and TRBJ2-7; no check of the table's D call, TRBD1, against the DNA was made. TRBV21-1 counts as a pseudogene. The CDR3 spans 17 residues. The CDR3 region has the DNA TGTGCCAGCAGCATGGGACAGGGTCTTATCTCCTACTACGAGCAGTACTTC. Amino acids: CASSMGQGLISYYEQYF.

Here the CDR3 reads CASSLRGSPRTYNEQFF. The CDR3 bases are TGCGCCAGCAGCTTGAGGGGCAGCCCGCGCACCTACAATGAGCAGTTCTTC. The chain has TRBV5-1 and TRBJ2-1; tentative D call: TRBD1 (5 bases). This CDR3 region has 17 residues. Germline CDR1 SGHRS, CDR2 YFSETQ. Trimming removed 1 base from V and 2 bases from J, with 16 bases in between. The variable domain in full, with the rest retrieved from reference TRBV5-1 and TRBJ2-1, is KAGVTQTPRYLIKTRGQQVTLSCSPISGHRSVSWYQQTPGQGLQFLFEYFSETQRNKGNFPGRFSGRQFSNSRSEMNVSTLELGDSALYLCASSLRGSPRTYNEQFFGPGTRLTVL.

The V call is TRBV5-6, the J call TRBJ2-3; 9 bases align to TRBD1. Germline values: CDR1 SGHDT, CDR2 YYEEEE. The CDR3 sequence is 14 residues long. V dropped 7 bases and J dropped 4; count of bases not matched to a gene: 7. CDR3 loop: CASLDRGYADTQYF. The CDR3 region has the DNA TGTGCCAGCCTGGACAGGGGTTATGCAGATACGCAGTATTTT. The whole variable domain, remainder taken from reference TRBV5-6 and TRBJ2-3, is DAGVTQSPTHLIKTRGQQVTLRCSPKSGHDTVSWYQQALGQGPQFIFQYYEEEERQRGNFPDRFSGHQFPNYSSELNVNALLLGDSALYLCASLDRGYADTQYFGPGTRLTVL.

The chain combines TRBV27 with TRBJ2-1, with TRBD2 matching over 10 bases. Germline values: CDR1 MNHEY, CDR2 SMNVEV (reference sequence). This CDR3 is 18 amino acids long. V shed 5 bases and J 0 bases; nucleotides not matched to a gene: 10. CDR3 amino acids: CASSPLAGVSSSYNEQFF. CDR3 nucleotide sequence: TGTGCCAGCAGTCCTCTAGCGGGAGTGTCCTCCTCCTACAATGAGCAGTTCTTC.

The chain carries TRBV18 and TRBJ2-5; no definite D call. Deletions cut 4 bases from V and 4 bases from J, with 4 bases between. The CDR3 length is 11 residues. Per the germline V gene, CDR1 is KGHSH and CDR2 is LQKENI. The CDR3 reads CASSLIETQYF. In DNA, the CDR3 is TGTGCCAGCTCACTCATAGAGACCCAGTACTTC.

This clone was found a few times. The chain couples TRBV7-2 to TRBJ2-7; TRBD2 matches 9 bases. Per the germline V gene, CDR1 is SGHTA and CDR2 is FQGNSA. This CDR3 comprises 15 residues. With V trimmed by 4 bases and J by 3 bases, 7 bases remained unmatched. The CDR3, as DNA: TGTGCCAGCAGCTCCCTGAGTAGCGGGAGCTACGAGCAGTACTTC. Translation gives CASSSLSSGSYEQYF.

This rearrangement joins TRBV6-6 to TRBJ1-5, with D unclear. CDR1 is MNHNY and CDR2 is SVGAGI in the germline V gene (reference sequence). This CDR3 region has 13 residues. V gave up 7 bases and J gave up 1 base, with 8 bases separating them. CDR3 residues: CASTSGSNQPQHF. CDR3 in DNA: TGTGCCAGCACTTCCGGGAGCAATCAGCCCCAGCATTTT.

V gene TRBV19 combines with J gene TRBJ2-7; a possible D gene is TRBD1 (6 bases). The V end lost 3 bases, the J end lost 0 bases, and 12 bases lay between the germline ends. The CDR3 has 15 residues. The germline V gene encodes CDR1 LNHDA and CDR2 SQIVND (reference sequence). The CDR3 protein is CASSIADRSSYEQYF. CDR3 in DNA: TGTGCCAGTAGTATCGCCGACAGGAGCTCCTACGAGCAGTACTTC.

The gene calls are TRBV29-1 and TRBJ1-4; 9 nucleotides match TRBD1. The V gene end was trimmed by 7 bases and the J gene end by 8 bases; junction bases not matched to a gene: 5. This CDR3 is built from 12 residues. The germline CDR1 and CDR2 sequences are SQVTM and ANQGSEA. The CDR3 region is CSGRTGDEKLFF. CDR3 DNA sequence: TGCAGCGGGCGGACAGGGGACGAAAAACTGTTTTTT.

The V and J genes are TRBV11-2 and TRBJ2-2; 12 bases line up with TRBD2. Germline-derived CDR1 and CDR2 are SGHAT and FQNNGV. J was trimmed by 4 bases and V by 3 bases; bases with no gene match: 3. The CDR3 consists of 16 residues. CDR3: CASSFGLAGPTGELFF. The CDR3 DNA reads as TGTGCCAGCAGCTTCGGACTAGCGGGGCCCACCGGGGAGCTGTTTTTT.